This TCR beta chain was sequenced for a study of blood T cell repertoires in COVID-19. Study as a whole: The cDNA or gDNA used as material had been derived from T cells, B-cell-depleted T cells, or PBMCs.

Trimming shortened V by 5 bases and J by 0 bases, and 13 bases separated the two germline ends. The CDR3 has 15 amino acids. CDR1 is MNHEY and CDR2 is SVGAGI in the germline V gene. As processed by the authors: Amplification with reference gene primers provided the estimates of nucleated cell counts. Sequenced by immunoSEQ multiplex PCR; TCRdb stores in-frame clones only, minus some. V and J calls and clone size are copied from that table; D and trimming were computed from the DNA. The sample comprises around 220,000 clones, 82% of which are singletons, and roughly 4.9% rests with the top ten. Source material: peripheral blood. The receptor was isolated from a woman over 75 with active or convalescent COVID-19. V gene TRBV6-5 combines with J gene TRBJ1-1, with no clear D. The CDR3 sequence is CASSRARGMNTEAFF. DNA for the CDR3: TGTGCCAGCAGTCGGGCTCGGGGTATGAACACTGAAGCTTTCTTT.